Sequencing of this T cell receptor beta chain was carried out in a study of blood T cell repertoires in COVID-19. The data were produced by immunoSEQ multiplex PCR, yet TCRdb's version contains in-frame clones alone and is incomplete. The sample yields over 250,000 clones, 70% to 90% seen once. V lost 5 bases and J lost 5; bases outside the gene matches: 8. The germline V gene has CDR1 MNHEY and CDR2 SVGAGI. The CDR3 extends over 15 amino acids. All recovered Cohort 3 donors got two negative PCRs, got clearance, or saw symptom resolution. The chain links TRBV6-5 to TRBJ2-5, with 10 bases lining up with TRBD1. The receptor's source is a woman aged 30 to 39 who had recovered from COVID-19. The material sequenced was PBMCs or T cells enriched from blood (not recorded which). The CDR3 reads CASSQTTGGRETQYF. Written as DNA, the CDR3 is TGTGCCAGCAGTCAGACGACAGGGGGCAGGGAGACCCAGTACTTC.